Listed below are T cell receptor beta chains from one sample, sequenced in a study of response to subunit inactivated influenza vaccine. TCRdb processed the RT-PCR reads anew with MiXCR; each CDR3 protein has one entry. The sample has around 750,000 distinct CDR3 sequences, roughly 20% seen once. Material: PBMCs from blood, obtained 5 days after vaccination. The receptors shown here come from a middle-aged man who received an inactivated influenza vaccine. Each CDR3 is given with its conserved first and last residue. Each record gives: D gene, V gene, J gene, clone size, CDR3 DNA, CDR3 protein. D genes are given only for firm matches. The listing skips clone size in some rows; elsewhere it reads once, few, many or a size class.

>TRBD2|TRBV7-2|TRBJ2-1|NA
TGTGCCAGCAGCCCTAATACTAGCGGGAGAAAGCAGTTCTTC
CASSPNTSGRKQFF
>NA|TRBV12-3/TRBV12-4|TRBJ1-1|few
TGTGCCAGCCATCCGTCCCCGGGGGTCCCTGAAGCTTTCTTT
CASHPSPGVPEAFF
>NA|TRBV15|TRBJ2-5|few
TGTGCCACCAGCAGATCGACAGCTATCCAAGAGACCCAGTACTTC
CATSRSTAIQETQYF
>TRBD2|TRBV6-1|TRBJ2-2|NA
TGTGCCAGCATCCTATCAGCGGGAGGAACCGGGGAGCTGTTTTTT
CASILSAGGTGELFF
>TRBD2|TRBV15|TRBJ2-1|NA
TGTGCCACCAGCAGAGGTCGACCCCTAAGACTAGCGGGATTATACAATGAGCAGTTCTTC
CATSRGRPLRLAGLYNEQFF
>NA|TRBV4-2|TRBJ2-2|NA
TGTGCCAGCAGCCAAGATCGATGGGGAACCGGGGAGCTGTTTTTT
CASSQDRWGTGELFF
>TRBD2|TRBV10-3|TRBJ2-7|NA
TGTGCCATCAGCGGGGGGTCGGCCTACGAGCAGTACTTC
CAISGGSAYEQYF
>TRBD1|TRBV20-1|TRBJ2-7|NA
TGCAGTGGGACAGGGCGGGCCTACGAGCAGTACTTC
CSGTGRAYEQYF
>TRBD2|TRBV20-1|TRBJ2-1|NA
TGCAGTGCTAGAGGCTCGGTCGGGAGGGAGAGGGACAATGAGCAGTTCTTC
CSARGSVGRERDNEQFF
>NA|TRBV20-1|TRBJ2-1|few
TGCAGTGCATTAATACTACCGTACAATGAGCAGTTCTTC
CSALILPYNEQFF
>TRBD2|TRBV20-1|TRBJ2-3|NA
TGCAGTGCTAGAGTTCGGGGGGGGTCAGATACGCAGTATTTT
CSARVRGGSDTQYF
>TRBD2|TRBV4-3|TRBJ2-3|NA
TGCGCCAGCAGCCAAGGCCGTGGTAGCGGGAGGGTAACAGATACGCAGTATTTT
CASSQGRGSGRVTDTQYF
>TRBD2|TRBV7-3|TRBJ2-3|NA
TGTGCCAGCAGCTTAAGCGGGAGCGGGGCAGATACGCAGTATTTT
CASSLSGSGADTQYF
>TRBD1|TRBV10-3|TRBJ1-5|few
TGTGCCATCAGTAGAGACAGGGGGCCCGATCAGCCCCAGCATTTT
CAISRDRGPDQPQHF
>NA|TRBV7-8|TRBJ2-1|NA
TGTGCCAGCAGCTGGAACCTAGGGCCCCGTGGCTACAATGAGCAGTTCTTC
CASSWNLGPRGYNEQFF
>NA|TRBV24-1|TRBJ2-4|many
TGTGCCACCAGTGTGTGGCGGGCTATGGCCCCGGCCAAAAACATTCAGTACTTC
CATSVWRAMAPAKNIQYF